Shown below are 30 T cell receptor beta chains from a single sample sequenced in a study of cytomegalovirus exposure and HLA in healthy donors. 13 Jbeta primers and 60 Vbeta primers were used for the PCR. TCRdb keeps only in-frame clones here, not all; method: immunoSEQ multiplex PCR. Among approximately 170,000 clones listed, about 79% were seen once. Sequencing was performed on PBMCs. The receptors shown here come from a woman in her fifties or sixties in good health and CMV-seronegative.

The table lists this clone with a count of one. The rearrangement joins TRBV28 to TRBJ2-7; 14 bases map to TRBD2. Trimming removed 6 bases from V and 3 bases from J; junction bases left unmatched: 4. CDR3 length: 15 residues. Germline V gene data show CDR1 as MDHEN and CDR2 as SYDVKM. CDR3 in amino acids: CASRPGLAGVYEQYF. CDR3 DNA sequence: TGTGCCAGCAGACCGGGACTAGCGGGAGTCTACGAGCAGTACTTC.

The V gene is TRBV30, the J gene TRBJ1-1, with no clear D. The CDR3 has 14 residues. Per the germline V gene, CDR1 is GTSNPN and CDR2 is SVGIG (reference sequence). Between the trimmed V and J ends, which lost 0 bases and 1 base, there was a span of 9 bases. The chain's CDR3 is CAWSVGRRNTEAFF. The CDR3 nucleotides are TGTGCCTGGAGTGTAGGCAGGCGGAACACTGAAGCTTTCTTT.

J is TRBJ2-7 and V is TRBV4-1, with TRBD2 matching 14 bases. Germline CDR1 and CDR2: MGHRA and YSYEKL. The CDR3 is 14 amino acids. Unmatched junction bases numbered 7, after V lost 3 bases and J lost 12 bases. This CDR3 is CASSHPGLAGELYF. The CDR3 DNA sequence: TGCGCCAGCAGCCACCCGGGACTAGCGGGGGAGTTGTACTTC.

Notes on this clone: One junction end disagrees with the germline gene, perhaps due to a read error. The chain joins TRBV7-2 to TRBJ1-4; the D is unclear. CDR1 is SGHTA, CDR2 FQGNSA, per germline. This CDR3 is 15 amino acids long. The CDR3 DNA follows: TGTGCCAGCAGCCCCACCCCTGCAACTAACGAAAAACTGTTTTTT. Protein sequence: CASSPTPATNEKLFF.

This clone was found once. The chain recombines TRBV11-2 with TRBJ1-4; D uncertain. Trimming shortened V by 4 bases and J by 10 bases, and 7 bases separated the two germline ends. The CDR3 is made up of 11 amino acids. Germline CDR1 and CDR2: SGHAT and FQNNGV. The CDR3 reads CASSSYGKLFF. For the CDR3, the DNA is TGTGCCAGCAGCTCCTATGGAAAACTGTTTTTT.

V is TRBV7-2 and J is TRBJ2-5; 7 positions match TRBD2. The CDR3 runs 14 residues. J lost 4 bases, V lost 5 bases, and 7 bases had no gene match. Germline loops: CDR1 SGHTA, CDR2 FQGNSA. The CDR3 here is CASSPLGGGETQYF. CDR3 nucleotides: TGTGCCAGCAGCCCCCTGGGGGGGGGAGAGACCCAGTACTTC.

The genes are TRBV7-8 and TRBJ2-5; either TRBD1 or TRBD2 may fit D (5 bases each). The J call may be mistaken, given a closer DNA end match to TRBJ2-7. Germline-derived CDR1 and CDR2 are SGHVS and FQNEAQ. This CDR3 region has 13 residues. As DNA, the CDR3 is TGTGCCAGCAGCTTACTCCGGGGACACGAGCAGTACTTC. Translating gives CASSLLRGHEQYF.

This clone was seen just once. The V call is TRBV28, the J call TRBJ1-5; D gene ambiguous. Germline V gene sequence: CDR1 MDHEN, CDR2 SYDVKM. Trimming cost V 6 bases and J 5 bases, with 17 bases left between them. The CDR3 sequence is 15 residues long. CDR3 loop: CASSSSGPQYQPQHF. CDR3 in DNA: TGTGCCAGCAGCAGTAGTGGGCCACAGTATCAGCCCCAGCATTTT.

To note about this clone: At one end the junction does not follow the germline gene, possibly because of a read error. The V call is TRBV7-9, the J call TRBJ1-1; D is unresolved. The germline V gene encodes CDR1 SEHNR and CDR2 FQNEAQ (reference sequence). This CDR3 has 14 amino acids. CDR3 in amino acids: CSSSLGSGNTEAFF. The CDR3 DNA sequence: TGTTCCAGCAGCTTAGGCAGTGGGAACACTGAAGCTTTCTTT.

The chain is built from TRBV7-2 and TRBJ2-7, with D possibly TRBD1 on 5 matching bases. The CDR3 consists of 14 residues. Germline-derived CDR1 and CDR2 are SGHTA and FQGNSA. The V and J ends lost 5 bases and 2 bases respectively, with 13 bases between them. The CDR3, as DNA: TGTGCCAGCAGCCCCCGCTGGGGCGCCTACGAGCAGTACTTC. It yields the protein CASSPRWGAYEQYF.

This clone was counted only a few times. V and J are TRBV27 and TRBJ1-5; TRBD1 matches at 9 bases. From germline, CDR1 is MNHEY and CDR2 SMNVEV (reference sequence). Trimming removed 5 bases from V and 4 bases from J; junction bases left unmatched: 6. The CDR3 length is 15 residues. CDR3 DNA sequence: TGTGCCAGCAGTGATACCGGGACAGGGAATCAGCCCCAGCATTTT. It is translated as CASSDTGTGNQPQHF.

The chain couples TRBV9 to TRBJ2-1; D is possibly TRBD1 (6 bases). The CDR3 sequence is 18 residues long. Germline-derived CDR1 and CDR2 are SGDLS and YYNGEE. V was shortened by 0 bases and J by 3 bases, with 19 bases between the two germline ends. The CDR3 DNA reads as TGTGCCAGCAGCGTAGCCGACAGGTGGGAAAGAGGCTACAATGAGCAGTTCTTC. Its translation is CASSVADRWERGYNEQFF.

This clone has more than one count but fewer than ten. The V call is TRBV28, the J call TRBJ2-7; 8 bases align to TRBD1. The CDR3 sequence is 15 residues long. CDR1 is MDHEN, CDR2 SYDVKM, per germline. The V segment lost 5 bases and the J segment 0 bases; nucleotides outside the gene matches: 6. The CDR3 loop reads CASSPGTGLSYEQYF. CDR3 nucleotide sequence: TGTGCCAGCAGTCCCGGGACAGGCCTCTCCTACGAGCAGTACTTC.

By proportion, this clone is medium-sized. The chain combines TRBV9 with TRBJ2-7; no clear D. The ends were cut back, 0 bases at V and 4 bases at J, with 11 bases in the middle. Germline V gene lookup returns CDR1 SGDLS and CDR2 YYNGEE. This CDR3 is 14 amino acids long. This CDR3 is CASSVGLENYEQYF. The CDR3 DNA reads TGTGCCAGCAGCGTAGGGCTAGAGAATTACGAGCAGTACTTC. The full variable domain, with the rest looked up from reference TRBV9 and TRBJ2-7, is DSGVTQTPKHLITATGQRVTLRCSPRSGDLSVYWYQQSLDQGLQFLIQYYNGEERAKGNILERFSAQQFPDLHSELNLSSLELGDSALYFCASSVGLENYEQYFGPGTRLTVT.

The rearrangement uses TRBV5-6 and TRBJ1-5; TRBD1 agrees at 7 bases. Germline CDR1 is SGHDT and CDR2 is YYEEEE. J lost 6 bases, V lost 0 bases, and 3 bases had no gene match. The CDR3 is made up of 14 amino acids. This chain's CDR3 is CASSLGQGRQPQHF. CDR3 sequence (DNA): TGTGCCAGCAGCTTGGGACAGGGACGTCAGCCCCAGCATTTT.

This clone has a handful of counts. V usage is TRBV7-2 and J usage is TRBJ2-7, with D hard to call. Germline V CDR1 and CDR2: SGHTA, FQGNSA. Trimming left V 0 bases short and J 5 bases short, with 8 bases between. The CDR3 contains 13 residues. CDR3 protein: CASSLAYVDEQYF. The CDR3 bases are TGTGCCAGCAGCTTAGCCTACGTCGACGAGCAGTACTTC.

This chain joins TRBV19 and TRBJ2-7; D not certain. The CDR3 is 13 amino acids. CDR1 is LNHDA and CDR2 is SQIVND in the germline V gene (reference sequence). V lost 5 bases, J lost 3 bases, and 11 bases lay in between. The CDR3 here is CASSVRHLYEQYF. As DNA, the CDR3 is TGTGCCAGTAGTGTACGACACCTCTACGAGCAGTACTTC.

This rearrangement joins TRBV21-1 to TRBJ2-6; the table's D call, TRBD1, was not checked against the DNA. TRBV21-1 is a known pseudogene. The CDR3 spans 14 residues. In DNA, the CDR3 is TGTGCCAGCAGCAAAAACCGCAGGGGGAACGTCCTGACTTTC. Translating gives CASSKNRRGNVLTF.

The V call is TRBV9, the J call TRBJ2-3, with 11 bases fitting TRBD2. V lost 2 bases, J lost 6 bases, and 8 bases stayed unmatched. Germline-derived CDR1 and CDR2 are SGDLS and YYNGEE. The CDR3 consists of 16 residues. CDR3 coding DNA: TGTGCCAGCAGCGTCCTTAGCGGGGGGGCCCCCGATACGCAGTATTTT. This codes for CASSVLSGGAPDTQYF.

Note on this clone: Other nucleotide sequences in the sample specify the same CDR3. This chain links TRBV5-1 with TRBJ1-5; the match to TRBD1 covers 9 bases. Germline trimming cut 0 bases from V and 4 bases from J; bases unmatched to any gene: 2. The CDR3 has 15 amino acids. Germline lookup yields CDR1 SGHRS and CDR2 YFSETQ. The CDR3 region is CASSLGDRDNQPQHF. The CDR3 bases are TGCGCCAGCAGCTTGGGGGACAGGGATAATCAGCCCCAGCATTTT. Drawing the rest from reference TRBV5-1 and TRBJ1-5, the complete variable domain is KAGVTQTPRYLIKTRGQQVTLSCSPISGHRSVSWYQQTPGQGLQFLFEYFSETQRNKGNFPGRFSGRQFSNSRSEMNVSTLELGDSALYLCASSLGDRDNQPQHFGDGTRLSIL.

In DNA form, the CDR3 reads TGTGCCAGCTCACCACCGGCAGGGGGCGCGGTCTATGGCTACACCTTC. Residues: CASSPPAGGAVYGYTF. The chain has TRBV18 and TRBJ1-2, with 8 bases fitting TRBD1. The germline gives CDR1 KGHSH, CDR2 LQKENI. J was trimmed by 4 bases and V by 0 bases; bases with no gene match: 7. The CDR3 sequence is 16 residues long.

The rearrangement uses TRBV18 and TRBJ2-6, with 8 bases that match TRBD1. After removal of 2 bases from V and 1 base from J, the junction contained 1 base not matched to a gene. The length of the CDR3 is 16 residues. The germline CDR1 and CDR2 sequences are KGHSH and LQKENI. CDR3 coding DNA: TGTGCCAGCTCACCAACAGGGGGGTCTGGGGCCAACGTCCTGACTTTC. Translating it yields CASSPTGGSGANVLTF.

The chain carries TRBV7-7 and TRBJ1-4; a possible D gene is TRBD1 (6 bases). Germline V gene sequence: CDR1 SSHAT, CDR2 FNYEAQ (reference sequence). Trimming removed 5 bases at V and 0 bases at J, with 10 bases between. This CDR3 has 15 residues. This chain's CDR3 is CASSPQGATNEKLFF. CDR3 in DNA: TGTGCCAGCAGCCCACAGGGCGCAACTAATGAAAAACTGTTTTTT. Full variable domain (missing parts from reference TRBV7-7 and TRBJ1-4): GAGVSQSPRYKVTKRGQDVTLRCDPISSHATLYWYQQALGQGPEFLTYFNYEAQPDKSGLPSDRFSAERPEGSISTLTIQRTEQRDSAMYRCASSPQGATNEKLFFGSGTQLSVL.

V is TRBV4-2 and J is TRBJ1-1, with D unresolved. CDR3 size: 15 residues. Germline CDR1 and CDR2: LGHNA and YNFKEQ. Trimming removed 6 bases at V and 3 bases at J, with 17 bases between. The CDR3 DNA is TGTGCCAGCAGTTACAATCCGGAGGATCACACTGAAGCTTTCTTT. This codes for CASSYNPEDHTEAFF.

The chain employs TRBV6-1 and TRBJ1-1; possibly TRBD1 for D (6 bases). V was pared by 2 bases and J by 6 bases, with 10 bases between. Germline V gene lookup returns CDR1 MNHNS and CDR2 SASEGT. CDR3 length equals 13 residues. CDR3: CASSETGFAEAFF. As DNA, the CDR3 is TGTGCCAGCAGTGAAACAGGGTTCGCTGAAGCTTTCTTT.

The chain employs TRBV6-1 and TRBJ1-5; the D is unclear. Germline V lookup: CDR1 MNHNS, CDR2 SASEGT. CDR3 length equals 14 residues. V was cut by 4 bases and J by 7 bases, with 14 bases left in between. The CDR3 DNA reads TGTGCCAGCAGTGGGGCACAGTCTTTACAGCCCCAGCATTTT. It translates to CASSGAQSLQPQHF.

Here the CDR3 DNA reads TGTGCCAGCAGCCCAGTAGCGGGGCGGCAGTTCTTC. Its translation is CASSPVAGRQFF. The chain carries TRBV5-6 and TRBJ2-1; TRBD2 matches at 8 bases. V was pared by 4 bases and J by 12 bases, with 6 bases of the junction left unmatched. The CDR3 is 12 residues long. CDR1 is SGHDT and CDR2 is YYEEEE in the germline V gene.

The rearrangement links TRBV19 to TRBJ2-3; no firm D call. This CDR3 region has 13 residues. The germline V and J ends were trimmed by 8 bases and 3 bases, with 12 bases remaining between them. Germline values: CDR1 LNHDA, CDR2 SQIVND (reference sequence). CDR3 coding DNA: TGTGCCAGTGTAAGCGATGGAACAGATACGCAGTATTTT. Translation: CASVSDGTDTQYF.

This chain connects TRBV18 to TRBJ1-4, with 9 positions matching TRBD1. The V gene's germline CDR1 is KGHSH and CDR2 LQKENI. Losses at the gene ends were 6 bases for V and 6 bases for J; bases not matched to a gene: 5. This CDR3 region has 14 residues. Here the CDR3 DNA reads TGTGCCAGCTCTCCGACAGGGGGAGATGAAAAACTGTTTTTT. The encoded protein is CASSPTGGDEKLFF.

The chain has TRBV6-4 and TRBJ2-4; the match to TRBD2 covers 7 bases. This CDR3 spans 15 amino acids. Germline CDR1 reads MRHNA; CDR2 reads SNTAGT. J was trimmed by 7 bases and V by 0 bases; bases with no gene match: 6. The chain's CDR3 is CASSDSHAGANIQYF. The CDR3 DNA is TGTGCCAGCAGTGACTCGCATGCGGGAGCCAACATTCAGTACTTC.